This entry is about one T cell receptor beta chain. This record comes from a study of blood T cells in healthy people across ages. A second PCR of 7 to 11 cycles used a sample-barcoded 5' primer and a J-beta primer mix. TCRdb redid the calling of the 5' RACE reads with MiXCR, one entry per CDR3 protein. The sample records a few hundred thousand distinct CDR3 sequences, about 52% being singletons. The CDR3 is 16 residues long. The germline V gene has CDR1 SGHRS and CDR2 YFSETQ. V was trimmed by 0 bases and J by 2 bases, leaving 14 bases between them. The origin of this receptor is a man aged 60 to 69 in good health. The sample consisted of blood. The chain has TRBV5-1 and TRBJ2-5; D unclear. The CDR3 DNA sequence: TGCGCCAGCAGCTTGGTGGCCGGCCTTGCACAAGAGACCCAGTACTTC. Translating gives CASSLVAGLAQETQYF.